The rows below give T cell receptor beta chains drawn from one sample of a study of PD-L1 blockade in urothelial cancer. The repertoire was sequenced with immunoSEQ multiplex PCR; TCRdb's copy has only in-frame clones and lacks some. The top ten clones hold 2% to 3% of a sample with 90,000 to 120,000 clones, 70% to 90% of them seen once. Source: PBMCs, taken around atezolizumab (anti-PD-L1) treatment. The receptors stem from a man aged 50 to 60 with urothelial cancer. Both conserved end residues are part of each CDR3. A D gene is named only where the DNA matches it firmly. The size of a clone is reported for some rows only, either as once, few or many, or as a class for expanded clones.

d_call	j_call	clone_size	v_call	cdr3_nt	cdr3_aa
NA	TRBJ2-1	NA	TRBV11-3	TGTGCCAGCAGCGGTAGCGTGGAGCAGTTCTTC	CASSGSVEQFF
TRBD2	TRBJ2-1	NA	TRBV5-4	TGTGCCAGCACCCCCGAGGCGGGGGTCTCCTACAATGAGCAGTTCTTC	CASTPEAGVSYNEQFF
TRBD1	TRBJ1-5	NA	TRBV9	TGTGCCAGCAGCTCGGGACAGGGAATCGGTCAGCCCCAGCATTTT	CASSSGQGIGQPQHF
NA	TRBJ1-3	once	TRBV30	TGTGCCTGGGTGCCCGGACTCTCTGGAAACACCATATATTTT	CAWVPGLSGNTIYF
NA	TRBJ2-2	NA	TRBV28	TGTGCCAGCAGGAAACAGGGCCGCACCGGGGAGCTGTTTTTT	CASRKQGRTGELFF
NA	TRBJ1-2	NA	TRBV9	TGTGCCAGCAGCGTCGGTGCAGGGCTGGCCTATGGCTACACCTTC	CASSVGAGLAYGYTF
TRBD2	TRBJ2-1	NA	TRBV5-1	TGCGCCAGCAGCTTGACTAGCGGGGGCTCCTACAATGAGCAGTTCTTC	CASSLTSGGSYNEQFF
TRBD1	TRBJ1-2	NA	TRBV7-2	TGTGCCAGCAGCTCTGCCGGGACAGCAAACTATGGCTACACCTTC	CASSSAGTANYGYTF
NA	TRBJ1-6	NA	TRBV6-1	TGTGCCAGCAGTCCGAGGAGGACGGGATCACCCCTCCACTTT	CASSPRRTGSPLHF
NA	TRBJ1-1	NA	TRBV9	TGTGCCAGCAGCGCCGGGTGGGGGGGCACTGAAGCTTTCTTT	CASSAGWGGTEAFF
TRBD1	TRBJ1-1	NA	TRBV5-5	TGTGCCAGCAGCCGATCGGGACAGGGGCACACTGAAGCTTTCTTT	CASSRSGQGHTEAFF
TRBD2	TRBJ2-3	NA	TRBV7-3	TGTGCCAGCAGCTTACAAGCACTAGCGGGAGTTTCAGATACGCAGTATTTT	CASSLQALAGVSDTQYF
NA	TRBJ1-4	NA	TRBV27	TGTGCCAGCAGTCCGGACATGCCTTATGAAAAACTGTTTTTT	CASSPDMPYEKLFF
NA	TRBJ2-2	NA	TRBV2	TGTGCCAGCAGTGTAGCACTGAACACCGGGGAGCTGTTTTTT	CASSVALNTGELFF
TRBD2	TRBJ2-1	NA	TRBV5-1	TGCGCCAGCAGCTTGGGGTTAACGGGACTAGCGGGAGGCGGGGAGCAGTTCTTC	CASSLGLTGLAGGGEQFF
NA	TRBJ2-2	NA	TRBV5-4	TGTGCCAGCAGCTTGGACCGCGCCGGGGAGCTGTTTTTT	CASSLDRAGELFF
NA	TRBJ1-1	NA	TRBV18	TGTGCCAGCTCACCAAATCCCTTGAACACTGAAGCTTTCTTT	CASSPNPLNTEAFF
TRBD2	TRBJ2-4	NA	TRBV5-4	TGTGCCAGCAGCTTGGCCCCAGCGGGAGAATCGAACATTCAGTACTTC	CASSLAPAGESNIQYF
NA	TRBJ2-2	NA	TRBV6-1	TGTGCCAGCAGTGACACAGCGAACACCGGGGAGCTGTTTTTT	CASSDTANTGELFF
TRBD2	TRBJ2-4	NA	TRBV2	TGTGCCAGCAGTGAACAGCGGGAGGGTATTCAGTACTTC	CASSEQREGIQYF
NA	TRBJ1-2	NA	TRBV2	TGTGCCAGCAGGGCAGAAGGGAGCTATGGCTACACCTTC	CASRAEGSYGYTF
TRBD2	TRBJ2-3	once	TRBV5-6	TGTGCCAGCAGCCTACGGTCGGGACTAGAAGTCAGAGATACGCAGTATTTT	CASSLRSGLEVRDTQYF
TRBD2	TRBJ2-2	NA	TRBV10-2	TGCGCCAGCGGAAAGCGGGGCCGAAACACCGGGGAGCTGTTTTTT	CASGKRGRNTGELFF
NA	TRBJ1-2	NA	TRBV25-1	TGTGCCAGCAGTGCAGCGGGTAACTATGGCTACACCTTC	CASSAAGNYGYTF
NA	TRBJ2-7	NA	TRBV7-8	TGTGCCAGCAGCTTAGGAGGGTTGAGCTACGAGCAGTACTTC	CASSLGGLSYEQYF
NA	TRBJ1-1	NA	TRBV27	TGTGCCAGCAGTTTCGGCGACAGCTGGAACACTGAAGCTTTCTTT	CASSFGDSWNTEAFF
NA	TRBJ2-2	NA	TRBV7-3	TGTGCCAGCAGCCCGACAGGGAACACCGGGGAGCTGTTTTTT	CASSPTGNTGELFF
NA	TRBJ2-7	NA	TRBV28	TGTGCCAGCAGACCCCGGGCAGGGGTAAGCTCCTACGAGCAGTACTTC	CASRPRAGVSSYEQYF
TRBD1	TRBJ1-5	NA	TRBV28	TGTGCCAGCAGTACCTGGACAGGTTTTCAGCCCCAGCATTTT	CASSTWTGFQPQHF
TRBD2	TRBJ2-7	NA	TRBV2	TGTGCCAGCAGTGACGTGGGGGGGGACTCCTACGAGCAGTACTTC	CASSDVGGDSYEQYF
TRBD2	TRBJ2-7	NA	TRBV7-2	TGTGCCAGCAGCTTAGGTTTAGCGGGAGGTACCTACGAGCAGTACTTC	CASSLGLAGGTYEQYF
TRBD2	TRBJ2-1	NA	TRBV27	TGTGCCAGCAGTCCCCGGGATAGCGGGACGCACAATGAGCAGTTCTTC	CASSPRDSGTHNEQFF
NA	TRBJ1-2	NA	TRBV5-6	TGTGCCAGCAGCTTGGGACATGCTAACTATGGCTACACCTTC	CASSLGHANYGYTF
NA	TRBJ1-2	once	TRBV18	TGTGCCAGCTCACCGGGAGCCAACTATGGCTACACCTTC	CASSPGANYGYTF
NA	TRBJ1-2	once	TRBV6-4	TGTGCCAGCAGTGACGGGTCGGGCTATGGCTACACCTTC	CASSDGSGYGYTF